This T cell receptor (beta chain) is drawn from a study of blood T cell repertoires in COVID-19. Study summary: From the United States, Italy and Spain came samples of acute and convalescent COVID-19. T cells, B-cell-depleted T cells, or PBMCs provided the cDNA or gDNA that served as material.

The length of the CDR3 is 14 residues. Germline-derived CDR1 and CDR2 are MNHEY and SVGAGI. V was cut by 4 bases and J by 5 bases, with 11 bases left in between. In the source study's methods: Estimation of nucleated cell counts was performed using reference gene primer amplification. Data came from immunoSEQ multiplex PCR; TCRdb stores just in-frame clones and leaves some out. Clone size and V and J calls were adopted from that table, with D and trimming inferred from the DNA. The table shows some 260,000 clones, with 85% to 90% occurring only once. This clone appeared a few times. This receptor was identified in a man aged 80 or over with acute or convalescent COVID-19. The sequencing sample was made of peripheral blood. V and J are TRBV6-5 and TRBJ1-4, with D possibly matching TRBD1 (6 bases). The CDR3 region has the DNA TGTGCCAGCAGTTTGGGGGCAGTGAATGAAAAACTGTTTTTT. Its protein product is CASSLGAVNEKLFF.